A single sample gave rise to the 20 T cell receptor beta chains below, sequenced in a study of chemoradiotherapy in HPV16-positive cancers. Method: immunoSEQ multiplex PCR; TCRdb's copy keeps in-frame clones and lacks some. Of approximately 2,100 clones listed, around 90% are singletons. The sample in question was tumor tissue, obtained from a patient who underwent chemoradiotherapy. The receptors originated from a human donor with HPV-associated anogenital cancer.

This clone was recorded a few times. The V call is TRBV5-5, the J call TRBJ2-7, with D perhaps TRBD1 or TRBD2 (5 bases each). The ends were cut back, 4 bases at V and 3 bases at J, with 17 bases in the middle. CDR3 length: 15 residues. CDR1 and CDR2 (germline): SGHKS, YYEKEE (reference sequence). The CDR3 coding sequence is TGTGCCAGCAGCAAACGGGACGGCGGAGACTACGAGCAGTACTTC. Translated: CASSKRDGGDYEQYF.

V gene TRBV6-6 combines with J gene TRBJ2-7; D call uncertain. V was cut by 4 bases and J by 3 bases, with 7 bases left in between. CDR3 length: 12 residues. CDR1 and CDR2 from the germline V gene are MNHNY and SVGAGI (reference sequence). The CDR3 sequence is CASSLDGYEQYF. The CDR3 DNA sequence: TGTGCCAGCAGTTTGGACGGCTACGAGCAGTACTTC.

J is TRBJ1-1 and V is TRBV7-8, with a tentative D call TRBD1 (6 bases). V was shortened by 4 bases and J by 4 bases, with 13 bases between the two germline ends. Germline loops: CDR1 SGHVS, CDR2 FQNEAQ. This CDR3 has 14 amino acids. The CDR3 protein is CASSSGQGSTEAFF. In nucleotides, the CDR3 is TGTGCCAGCAGCTCGGGGCAGGGGAGCACTGAAGCTTTCTTT.

A few counts support this clone. For the CDR3, the DNA is TGTGCCAGCAGCTTCCCGGGACTAGATAACTACGAGCAGTACTTC. Its translation: CASSFPGLDNYEQYF. V and J are TRBV7-2 and TRBJ2-7; 8 positions agree with TRBD2. Germline CDR1 is SGHTA and CDR2 is FQGNSA. This CDR3 has 15 residues. V dropped 3 bases and J dropped 3; count of bases not matched to a gene: 7. The entire variable domain, with the rest obtained from reference TRBV7-2 and TRBJ2-7, is as follows: GAGVSQSPSNKVTEKGKDVELRCDPISGHTALYWYRQSLGQGLEFLIYFQGNSAPDKSGLPSDRFSAERTGGSVSTLTIQRTQQEDSAVYLCASSFPGLDNYEQYFGPGTRLTVT.

The chain has TRBV27 and TRBJ1-5; D gene uncertain. CDR3 length: 13 residues. Germline V gene sequence: CDR1 MNHEY, CDR2 SMNVEV (reference sequence). V was pared by 3 bases and J by 3 bases, with 6 bases between. The CDR3 DNA reads as TGTGCCAGCAGTTTCAGCTACAATCAGCCCCAGCATTTT. Its protein product is CASSFSYNQPQHF.

V and J are TRBV5-1 and TRBJ1-6, with 8 bases aligning to TRBD1. The CDR3 sequence is 17 residues long. V shed 0 bases, J shed 6 bases, and the junction held 8 bases outside the gene matches. Germline CDR1 is SGHRS and CDR2 is YFSETQ. CDR3 nucleotide sequence: TGCGCCAGCAGCTTGGGTGACAGGGGACAACGTAATTCACCCCTCCACTTT. It translates to CASSLGDRGQRNSPLHF.

This chain connects TRBV6-5 to TRBJ1-2; D may be TRBD1 (5 bases). The germline V and J ends were trimmed by 8 bases and 4 bases, with 20 bases remaining between them. Germline CDR1 reads MNHEY; CDR2 reads SVGAGI. The CDR3 consists of 15 residues. CDR3 coding DNA: TGTGCCAGCGCTCTCGGTGGCGGGACGGCCTATGGCTACACCTTC. The encoded protein is CASALGGGTAYGYTF.

The V gene is TRBV5-1, the J gene TRBJ2-3, with D possibly being TRBD1 (6 bases). CDR3 length: 15 amino acids. The V end was cut by 4 bases, the J end by 6 bases, with 18 bases between. Germline-derived CDR1 and CDR2 are SGHRS and YFSETQ. Written as DNA, the CDR3 is TGCGCCAGCAGCGTTGTCGGGACATCCAAGGATACGCAGTATTTT. This encodes CASSVVGTSKDTQYF.

This clone was seen a single time. V and J are TRBV9 and TRBJ2-1; 13 bases are a match to TRBD2. CDR1 and CDR2 (germline): SGDLS, YYNGEE. After removal of 3 bases from V and 4 bases from J, the junction contained 7 bases not matched to a gene. CDR3 length equals 17 residues. CDR3 sequence reads: CASSAGLAGDIYNEQFF. The CDR3 DNA follows: TGTGCCAGCAGCGCCGGACTAGCGGGAGACATTTACAATGAGCAGTTCTTC.

The chain is built from TRBV29-1 and TRBJ1-3; D is perhaps TRBD1 (5 bases). The CDR3 totals 15 residues. V dropped 4 bases and J dropped 0 bases, with 13 bases sitting between them. CDR1 and CDR2 from the germline V gene are SQVTM and ANQGSEA. This CDR3 is CSVVEGTNSGNTIYF. The CDR3 nucleotides are TGCAGCGTTGTGGAAGGGACCAACTCTGGAAACACCATATATTTT.

The chain recombines TRBV7-9 with TRBJ2-3; D unresolved. The CDR3 has 15 residues. The V end lost 4 bases, the J end lost 1 base, and 12 bases lay between the germline ends. CDR1 is SEHNR and CDR2 is FQNEAQ in the germline V gene (reference sequence). CDR3 loop: CASSSWAGRTDTQYF. DNA of the CDR3: TGTGCCAGCAGCTCATGGGCAGGACGCACAGATACGCAGTATTTT.

V usage is TRBV7-2 and J usage is TRBJ1-5; a weak D match, TRBD1 (5 bases). Germline V lookup: CDR1 SGHTA, CDR2 FQGNSA. The CDR3 is made up of 13 amino acids. V lost 5 bases to trimming and J lost 6 bases, with 11 bases between them. CDR3 nucleotides: TGTGCCAGCAGCCGGGGGGATGTTCAGCCCCAGCATTTT. Encoded protein: CASSRGDVQPQHF.

This sequence joins TRBV5-1 and TRBJ2-1; no definite D call. The CDR3 sequence is 15 residues long. Per germline, CDR1 SGHRS and CDR2 YFSETQ. V was trimmed by 1 base and J by 4 bases, leaving 12 bases between them. The CDR3 here is CASSLKESLYNEQFF. The CDR3 DNA is TGCGCCAGCAGCTTGAAAGAAAGTTTATACAATGAGCAGTTCTTC.

This clone came up a few times. The rearrangement joins TRBV7-9 to TRBJ1-5, with D unresolved. CDR3 length: 17 residues. V lost 5 bases, J lost 0 bases, and 17 bases lay in between. CDR1 SEHNR and CDR2 FQNEAQ come from the germline V gene (reference sequence). CDR3 nucleotide sequence: TGTGCCAGCAGCCAAACGGACGGATCCTATAGCAATCAGCCCCAGCATTTT. Translating gives CASSQTDGSYSNQPQHF.

The chain couples TRBV27 to TRBJ2-1; a weak D match, TRBD1 (5 bases). Per germline, CDR1 MNHEY and CDR2 SMNVEV (reference sequence). The CDR3 sequence is 13 residues long. Trimming took off 7 bases at V and 2 bases at J, with 9 bases between the two ends. The CDR3: CASKGNTYNEQFF. The DNA for the CDR3 is TGTGCCAGCAAGGGGAATACCTACAATGAGCAGTTCTTC.

The V gene is TRBV7-6, the J gene TRBJ2-5; the D is unclear. There are 13 residues in the CDR3. Germline CDR1 reads SGHVS; CDR2 reads FNYEAQ. Trimming left V 4 bases short and J 4 bases short, with 10 bases between. CDR3: CASSYSLGETQYF. Written as DNA, the CDR3 is TGTGCCAGCAGCTACTCCTTGGGAGAGACCCAGTACTTC.

This sequence joins TRBV5-1 and TRBJ2-5; 9 bases match TRBD2. This CDR3 has 16 amino acids. Per the germline V gene, CDR1 is SGHRS and CDR2 is YFSETQ. The V segment lost 0 bases and the J segment 4 bases; nucleotides outside the gene matches: 7. The CDR3 is CASSLEGGGAGETQYF. CDR3 bases: TGCGCCAGCAGCTTGGAGGGCGGGGGGGCCGGAGAGACCCAGTACTTC.

This chain joins TRBV9 and TRBJ1-3, with D possibly being TRBD1 (6 bases). From germline, CDR1 is SGDLS and CDR2 YYNGEE. V was trimmed by 3 bases and J by 3 bases, leaving 22 bases between them. This CDR3 spans 18 amino acids. CDR3 bases: TGTGCCAGCAGCGCGTCAACCCCTCGGGGGCTGAGTGGAAACACCATATATTTT. This encodes CASSASTPRGLSGNTIYF.

CDR3 sequence: CASGLYGGGGYTF. CDR3 bases: TGTGCTAGTGGTTTGTACGGGGGAGGAGGCTACACCTTC. This chain links TRBV12-5 with TRBJ1-2; tentative D call: TRBD1 (5 bases). The CDR3 is 13 residues long. Germline-derived CDR1 and CDR2 are LGHNT and FRNRAP. Trimming took off 2 bases at V and 8 bases at J, with 12 bases between the two ends. Full variable domain (missing parts from reference TRBV12-5 and TRBJ1-2): DARVTQTPRHKVTEMGQEVTMRCQPILGHNTVFWYRQTMMQGLELLAYFRNRAPLDDSGMPKDRFSAEMPDATLATLKIQPSEPRDSAVYFCASGLYGGGGYTFGSGTRLTVV.

V gene TRBV19 combines with J gene TRBJ1-3; 8 bases agree with TRBD1. With V trimmed by 7 bases and J by 3 bases, 5 bases remained unmatched. Germline assignment: CDR1 LNHDA and CDR2 SQIVND (reference sequence). The CDR3 is 14 residues long. In nucleotides, the CDR3 is TGTGCCAGTATCCCCGGGACAGGTGGAAACACCATATATTTT. It codes for CASIPGTGGNTIYF. The full variable domain, rest sourced from reference TRBV19 and TRBJ1-3, is DGGITQSPKYLFRKEGQNVTLSCEQNLNHDAMYWYRQDPGQGLRLIYYSQIVNDFQKGDIAEGYSVSREKKESFPLTVTSAQKNPTAFYLCASIPGTGGNTIYFGEGSWLTVV.